Here is one TCR beta chain with its context. The antigen remains unidentified. This specimen belongs to a study of T cell responses to AZD1222 COVID-19 vaccine. Study-level results: Possibly, clonal diversity was underestimated; donors were largely white British and included more females. Spike-specific TCR breadth and depth both grew after two AZD1222 doses. Variant regions that are unmutated are reportedly the target of nearly half of spike-specific TCRs.

J was trimmed by 5 bases and V by 1 base; bases with no gene match: 7. Germline-derived CDR1 and CDR2 are SGHRS and YFSETQ. The CDR3 length is 17 residues. Sequencing was performed with immunoSEQ multiplex PCR; in TCRdb, only in-frame clones are kept and a portion is missing. The profile covers 100,000 to 150,000 clones, with over 75% appearing a single time and less than 9.5% taken by the ten largest. This receptor was identified in an adult who received the MenACWY meningococcal vaccine as a control. V and J are TRBV5-1 and TRBJ2-2, with 11 nucleotides matching TRBD2. Here the sequenced sample was peripheral blood, taken 28 days after the second dose of the MenACWY control vaccine. As DNA, the CDR3 is TGCGCCAGCAGCTTGTCTCTAGCGGGGGGAAGTACCGGGGAGCTGTTTTTT. Protein sequence: CASSLSLAGGSTGELFF. The full variable domain, rest sourced from reference TRBV5-1 and TRBJ2-2, is KAGVTQTPRYLIKTRGQQVTLSCSPISGHRSVSWYQQTPGQGLQFLFEYFSETQRNKGNFPGRFSGRQFSNSRSEMNVSTLELGDSALYLCASSLSLAGGSTGELFFGEGSRLTVL.